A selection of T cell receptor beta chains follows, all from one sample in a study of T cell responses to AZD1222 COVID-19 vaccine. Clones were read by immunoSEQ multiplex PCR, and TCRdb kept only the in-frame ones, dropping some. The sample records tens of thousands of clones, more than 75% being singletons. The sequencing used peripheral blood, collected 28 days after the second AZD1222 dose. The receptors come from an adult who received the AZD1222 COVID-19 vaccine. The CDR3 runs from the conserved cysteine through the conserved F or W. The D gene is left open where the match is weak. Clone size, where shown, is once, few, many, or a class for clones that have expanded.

TGTGCCAGCAGCTTAGGGGGAAATAGCAATCAGCCCCAGCATTTT	CASSLGGNSNQPQHF	TRBV7-2	TRBJ1-5	15	once	.
TGTGCCAGCAGTTTATGGGCAGGTCACAATGAGCAGTTCTTC	CASSLWAGHNEQFF	TRBV27	TRBJ2-1	14	once	.
TGTGCCAGCAGCCGCGTGACAGGCCGTAATGAAAAACTGTTTTTT	CASSRVTGRNEKLFF	TRBV6-5	TRBJ1-4	15	.	.
TGCGCCAGCAGTGACAGGCCCGGCGCTACGCAGTATTTT	CASSDRPGATQYF	TRBV10-1	TRBJ2-3	13	.	.
TGTGCCAGCACCGCAGGGGCGCCCGGGGAGCTGTTTTTT	CASTAGAPGELFF	TRBV11-3	TRBJ2-2	13	.	.
TGTGCCAGCAGCTTGGACCGAGGGCAGTACTTC	CASSLDRGQYF	TRBV7-9	TRBJ2-7	11	.	.
TGTGCCAGCAGCCGGGCGTATGAGCAGTTCTTC	CASSRAYEQFF	TRBV5-5	TRBJ2-1	11	few	.
TGTGCCAGCAGGACAGGGGAAGAAGGCTACACCTTC	CASRTGEEGYTF	TRBV2	TRBJ1-2	12	.	TRBD1
TGTGCCAGCTCACCAGTTCGGGAGGGCGGTGAGCAGTTCTTC	CASSPVREGGEQFF	TRBV18	TRBJ2-1	14	.	TRBD2
TGTGCCAGCAGCTTGGCAGATACGCAGTATTTT	CASSLADTQYF	TRBV5-8	TRBJ2-3	11	.	.
TGTGCCAGCAGCGAAGGGAGTTCACCCCTCCACTTT	CASSEGSSPLHF	TRBV9	TRBJ1-6	12	few	.
TGCGCCAGCATCGACGGCGGAGGGGAAGAGACCCAGTACTTC	CASIDGGGEETQYF	TRBV5-1	TRBJ2-5	14	.	.
TGTGCCAGCAGTTCCCCAGGAGCTAACTATGGCTACACCTTC	CASSSPGANYGYTF	TRBV2	TRBJ1-2	14	.	.
TGCGCCAGCAGCTTGGACAGACTCGACACTGAAGCTTTCTTT	CASSLDRLDTEAFF	TRBV5-1	TRBJ1-1	14	few	.
TGTGCCATTTCGTCGGGCTCCTACAATGAGCAGTTCTTC	CAISSGSYNEQFF	TRBV19	TRBJ2-1	13	.	.
TGTGCCAGCAGCTTAGACCCTGGCAGAGAGACCCAGTACTTC	CASSLDPGRETQYF	TRBV7-9	TRBJ2-5	14	.	.
TGTGCCAGCAGTTTAGCCAACACCGGGGAGCTGTTTTTT	CASSLANTGELFF	TRBV12-3/TRBV12-4	TRBJ2-2	13	.	.
TGCGCCAGCAGCTTACAGGGTGAGGGGACCGGGGAGCTGTTTTTT	CASSLQGEGTGELFF	TRBV5-1	TRBJ2-2	15	.	.
TGTGCCAGCAGTCGAGGGGAGAACACTGAAGCTTTCTTT	CASSRGENTEAFF	TRBV6-5	TRBJ1-1	13	.	.
TGCGCCAGCAGCTTGGGGGGACACCTTAACACCGGGGAGCTGTTTTTT	CASSLGGHLNTGELFF	TRBV5-1	TRBJ2-2	16	.	.
TGTGCCAGCAGCTGGGTGGGGAGCCAAGAGACCCAGTACTTC	CASSWVGSQETQYF	TRBV13	TRBJ2-5	14	.	.
TGTGCCAGCAGTTACGGGGCGGACTACGAGCAGTACTTC	CASSYGADYEQYF	TRBV6-5	TRBJ2-7	13	once	.
TGTGCCAGCAGCTTAGGAAGGTACCGGGACAGGGGTAGCTCACCCCTCCACTTT	CASSLGRYRDRGSSPLHF	TRBV7-9	TRBJ1-6	18	.	TRBD1
TGTGCCAGCTCACCGGGACAGACCAACACCGGGGAGCTGTTTTTT	CASSPGQTNTGELFF	TRBV18	TRBJ2-2	15	.	TRBD1
TGTGCCAGCAGCCAAGGTAGCGAGAACACCGGGGAGCTGTTTTTT	CASSQGSENTGELFF	TRBV3-1/TRBV3-2	TRBJ2-2	15	once	.
TGTGCCAGCAGCCAGACTAGCGAGGGATACAATGAGCAGTTCTTC	CASSQTSEGYNEQFF	TRBV3-1/TRBV3-2	TRBJ2-1	15	.	TRBD2
TGTGCCAGCACCAAGGGACTAGCGGGAGGGTCGCACGAGCAGTACTTC	CASTKGLAGGSHEQYF	TRBV2	TRBJ2-7	16	.	TRBD2
TGCAGCGTTGAACCAACCGGGACAGGGCCCTACGAGCAGTACTTC	CSVEPTGTGPYEQYF	TRBV29-1	TRBJ2-7	15	.	TRBD1
TGTGCCAGCAGTCCGACAGCGAACACTGAAGCTTTCTTT	CASSPTANTEAFF	TRBV6-2/TRBV6-3	TRBJ1-1	13	.	.
TGTGCCAGCAGCCGCCTCAATCAGCCCCAGCATTTT	CASSRLNQPQHF	TRBV12-3/TRBV12-4	TRBJ1-5	12	.	.
TGCGCCAGCAGCCAAGAAGCGGCCCTCTCCTACGAGCAGTACTTC	CASSQEAALSYEQYF	TRBV4-3	TRBJ2-7	15	.	.
TGTGCCTGGAGACTAGCGGGAGAGAATGAGCAGTTCTTC	CAWRLAGENEQFF	TRBV30	TRBJ2-1	13	once	TRBD2
TGTGCCAGCAGCGCATTACAGGGGGGCTACGAGCAGTACTTC	CASSALQGGYEQYF	TRBV9	TRBJ2-7	14	.	TRBD1
TGCGCCAGCAGCCCGGACGGGGGGGCTGGGGCCAACGTCCTGACTTTC	CASSPDGGAGANVLTF	TRBV4-1	TRBJ2-6	16	.	TRBD2
TGTGCCTGGTCTCCGGGACGAAGCTCCTACGAGCAGTACTTC	CAWSPGRSSYEQYF	TRBV30	TRBJ2-7	14	.	.
TGCAGTATCAGAGGATCTGGGGCCAACGTCCTGACTTTC	CSIRGSGANVLTF	TRBV29-1	TRBJ2-6	13	.	.
TGTGCCAGTAGTCCCCCAGGGAGGGGTAATGAAAAACTGTTTTTT	CASSPPGRGNEKLFF	TRBV19	TRBJ1-4	15	.	.
TGTGCCAGTAGTAGCTCACAGGGGGCGTATGGCGAGCAGTACTTC	CASSSSQGAYGEQYF	TRBV19	TRBJ2-7	15	.	TRBD1